These T cell receptor beta chains were read from a single sample in a study of shared clonotypes between healthy human individuals. Here immunoSEQ multiplex PCR was the method, and the copy in TCRdb shows in-frame clones only, minus some. Of about 710,000 clones listed, about two thirds are singletons. The material sequenced was memory CD4+ T cells sorted from blood. These receptors were collected from a woman aged 25-40 years in good health. The CDR3 runs from the conserved cysteine through the conserved F or W. Fields, in order: D gene, clone size, V gene, J gene, CDR3 protein, CDR3 DNA. A D gene is named only where the DNA matches it firmly. Clone size appears in some rows only: once, few, many, or a class for an expanded clone.

-	-	TRBV5-4	TRBJ2-1	CASRLQGSSYNEQFF	TGTGCCAGCAGACTACAGGGCTCGTCCTACAATGAGCAGTTCTTC
-	once	TRBV5-1	TRBJ1-1	CASSLNLQGTEAFF	TGCGCCAGCAGCTTGAACCTACAGGGCACTGAAGCTTTCTTT
-	-	TRBV7-9	TRBJ1-1	CASSLTGMNTEAFF	TGTGCCAGCAGCTTAACAGGGATGAACACTGAAGCTTTCTTT
TRBD2	many	TRBV13	TRBJ2-4	CASSFGLAGSPNIQYF	TGTGCCAGCAGCTTCGGACTAGCGGGTTCCCCAAACATTCAGTACTTC
-	-	TRBV2	TRBJ1-2	CASSKTGPWGGYTF	TGTGCCAGCAGTAAAACGGGCCCCTGGGGTGGCTACACCTTC
TRBD2	-	TRBV10-3	TRBJ2-1	CAISGLGGTSGYNEQFF	TGTGCCATCAGTGGCCTGGGCGGGACTAGCGGGTACAATGAGCAGTTCTTC
-	once	TRBV30	TRBJ1-6	CAWRGGADYSPLHF	TGTGCCTGGAGAGGGGGGGCCGATTATTCACCCCTCCACTTT
TRBD1	-	TRBV7-9	TRBJ2-1	CASCQTDREGDNEQFF	TGTGCCAGCTGCCAAACCGACAGGGAAGGGGACAATGAGCAGTTCTTC
TRBD2	-	TRBV6-4	TRBJ2-1	CASSASGRSEQFF	TGTGCCAGCAGTGCTAGCGGGAGGTCTGAGCAGTTCTTC
TRBD2	-	TRBV7-2	TRBJ2-7	CASSPRLAGVFNEQYF	TGTGCCAGCAGCCCCAGACTAGCGGGAGTTTTCAACGAGCAGTACTTC
TRBD2	-	TRBV28	TRBJ2-1	CASSQLTSVPWDEQFF	TGTGCCAGCAGTCAACTGACTAGCGTCCCGTGGGATGAGCAGTTCTTC
-	-	TRBV6-5	TRBJ2-7	CASSYSRDRRGEQYF	TGTGCCAGCAGTTACTCGAGAGACCGCCGGGGTGAGCAGTACTTC
-	-	TRBV28	TRBJ2-7	CASSPYRLVRAYEQYF	TGTGCCAGCAGCCCCTACCGACTAGTTCGAGCCTACGAGCAGTACTTC
-	-	TRBV5-4	TRBJ1-2	CASSLGDTRANYGYTF	TGTGCCAGCAGCTTGGGGGACACTCGGGCTAACTATGGCTACACCTTC
-	-	TRBV27	TRBJ1-2	CASSLAADWGYGYTF	TGTGCCAGCAGTTTAGCGGCCGACTGGGGCTATGGCTACACCTTC
-	-	TRBV10-2	TRBJ1-5	CASRSHPLQPQHF	TGCGCCAGCAGGTCCCACCCGTTGCAGCCCCAGCATTTT
-	many	TRBV6-4	TRBJ2-7	CASGGAPPLTREQYF	TGTGCCAGCGGCGGGGCTCCCCCGCTGACGAGGGAGCAGTACTTC